The 24 T cell receptor beta chains presented below share a single source sample, sequenced in a study of T cells in Graves' hyperthyroidism and ophthalmopathy. The source material, RNA transcripts, was used to amplify TCR beta CDR3 regions. The TCR CDR3 first-round RT-PCR relied on the HTBI primer set. TCRdb reprocessed the multiplex PCR reads via MiXCR and lists one record per CDR3 protein. Among about 260,000 distinct CDR3 sequences listed, less than 30% were seen once. The sequenced sample consisted of blood. The receptors originated from a man aged 35 to 55 with Graves' hyperthyroidism that later progressed to Graves' ophthalmopathy.

This clonotype was counted at least ten times. This chain joins TRBV6-2 or TRBV6-3 and TRBJ2-2, with D uncertain. The CDR3 length is 16 residues. Trimming removed 6 bases at V and 5 bases at J, with 19 bases between. Germline CDR1 MNHEY, CDR2 SVGEGT. CDR3 sequence reads: CASSISHAPRTGELFF. CDR3 nucleotides: TGTGCCAGCAGCATATCGCACGCACCCAGGACCGGGGAGCTGTTTTTT.

This clonotype came up many times. The chain employs TRBV12-3 or TRBV12-4 and TRBJ1-2; D call uncertain. The CDR3 covers 14 residues. V lost 1 base, J lost 6 bases, and 12 bases lay in between. As DNA, the CDR3 is TGTGCCAGCAGTTTAGATCCCCGGGTGGATGGCTACACCTTC. The encoded protein is CASSLDPRVDGYTF.

This clonotype was recorded at least ten times. CDR3 nucleotides: TGCGCCAGCAGGGACGGGACCGGGTCCTACGAGCAGTACTTC. It codes for CASRDGTGSYEQYF. The chain recombines TRBV5-1 with TRBJ2-7; either TRBD1 or TRBD2 may fit D (5 bases each). V lost 5 bases and J lost 1, with 13 bases in between. This CDR3 has 14 amino acids. Germline CDR1 is SGHRS and CDR2 is YFSETQ.

The chain recombines TRBV5-1 with TRBJ1-5; D call uncertain. CDR1 is SGHRS, CDR2 YFSETQ, per germline. V was pared by 0 bases and J by 4 bases, with 11 bases between. The CDR3 has 15 amino acids. The CDR3 DNA is TGCGCCAGCAGCTTGGGAGGGAGGGATAATCAGCCCCAGCATTTT. It specifies CASSLGGRDNQPQHF.

This clonotype was counted ten times or more. The J gene is TRBJ2-2, the V gene TRBV20-1, with D unresolved. From germline, CDR1 is DFQATT and CDR2 SNEGSKA (reference sequence). The V and J ends lost 2 bases and 1 base respectively, with 8 bases between them. The CDR3 is made up of 14 amino acids. CDR3 nucleotide sequence: TGCAGTGCTAGACAGAGACAGAACACCGGGGAGCTGTTTTTT. It specifies CSARQRQNTGELFF.

The chain combines TRBV12-3 or TRBV12-4 with TRBJ2-7, with TRBD2 identical over 12 bases. Unmatched junction bases numbered 9, after V lost 5 bases and J lost 7 bases. The CDR3 has 15 amino acids. The CDR3 DNA sequence: TGTGCCAGCAGTCCCCTAGCGGGAGGGCCGGGGGAGCAGTACTTC. Protein product: CASSPLAGGPGEQYF.

This chain links TRBV2 with TRBJ1-5; unclear D gene. There are 15 residues in the CDR3. Germline V gene data show CDR1 as SNHLY and CDR2 as FYNNEI. Trimming pared 3 bases from V and 0 bases from J, leaving 9 bases between. CDR3 protein: CASSDFVGSNQPQHF. The DNA of the CDR3 is TGTGCCAGCAGTGATTTTGTCGGTAGCAATCAGCCCCAGCATTTT.

Many counts were recorded for this clonotype. The chain uses TRBV27 and TRBJ2-7; the D is unclear. Germline V gives CDR1 MNHEY, CDR2 SMNVEV (reference sequence). The ends were cut back, 2 bases at V and 4 bases at J, with 24 bases in the middle. CDR3 size: 18 residues. The CDR3 reads CASSLRSVTRVGKYEQYF. In DNA form, the CDR3 reads TGTGCCAGCAGTTTACGAAGCGTAACAAGGGTGGGGAAATACGAGCAGTACTTC.

Many counts were recorded for this clonotype. The V gene is TRBV9, the J gene TRBJ2-2; D is unclear. Looked up from germline, CDR1 is SGDLS and CDR2 is YYNGEE. Trimming left V 3 bases short and J 4 bases short, with 10 bases between. The CDR3 totals 14 residues. For the CDR3, the DNA is TGTGCCAGCAGCGCGGGTCACAGCACCGGGGAGCTGTTTTTT. This gives the protein CASSAGHSTGELFF. The variable domain in full, with the rest retrieved from reference TRBV9 and TRBJ2-2, is DSGVTQTPKHLITATGQRVTLRCSPRSGDLSVYWYQQSLDQGLQFLIQYYNGEERAKGNILERFSAQQFPDLHSELNLSSLELGDSALYFCASSAGHSTGELFFGEGSRLTVL.

This clonotype was seen repeatedly, ten times or more. The rearrangement uses TRBV7-9 and TRBJ1-1, with a tentative D call TRBD1 (6 bases). Germline values: CDR1 SEHNR, CDR2 FQNEAQ (reference sequence). The CDR3 totals 14 residues. Between the trimmed V and J ends, which lost 1 base and 5 bases, there was a span of 11 bases. CDR3 sequence: CASSLVQGWTEAFF. CDR3 bases: TGTGCCAGCAGCTTAGTACAGGGATGGACTGAAGCTTTCTTT.

This clonotype appeared many times. The chain combines TRBV2 with TRBJ2-2; 9 nucleotides agree with TRBD2. V trimming: 6 bases; J trimming: 6 bases; junction bases outside the gene matches: 2. Looked up from germline, CDR1 is SNHLY and CDR2 is FYNNEI. This CDR3 has 13 amino acids. The CDR3 coding sequence is TGTGCCAGCAGAGGACTAGCGCCCGGGGAGCTGTTTTTT. Translated: CASRGLAPGELFF.

This clonotype has ten or more counts. This chain uses TRBV13 with TRBJ1-1; D unclear. The CDR3 spans 13 residues. V was clipped by 2 bases and J by 3 bases, with 7 bases between them. Per the germline V gene, CDR1 is PRHDT and CDR2 is FYEKMQ (reference sequence). CDR3 loop: CASSLRIHTEAFF. The CDR3, as DNA: TGTGCCAGCAGCTTAAGAATCCACACTGAAGCTTTCTTT.

The rearrangement links TRBV28 to TRBJ2-7; D might be TRBD1 or TRBD2, each matching 6 bases. Germline values: CDR1 MDHEN, CDR2 SYDVKM. Trimming left V 2 bases short and J 3 bases short, with 11 bases between. The CDR3 totals 14 residues. The CDR3 spells CASSLPGAGYEQYF. CDR3 DNA sequence: TGTGCCAGCAGTTTACCGGGGGCAGGCTACGAGCAGTACTTC.

The CDR3 nucleotides are TGTGCCAGCAGTTTCACCACGGGCCCACAAGAGACCCAGTACTTC. It translates to CASSFTTGPQETQYF. The V gene is TRBV27, the J gene TRBJ2-5; D unresolved. V was clipped by 3 bases and J by 2 bases, with 13 bases between them. The CDR3 covers 15 residues. Germline CDR1 MNHEY, CDR2 SMNVEV (reference sequence).

V gene TRBV20-1 combines with J gene TRBJ2-7; possibly TRBD2 for D (5 bases). Germline-derived CDR1 and CDR2 are DFQATT and SNEGSKA (reference sequence). V was shortened by 3 bases and J by 2 bases, with 11 bases between the two germline ends. CDR3 length: 13 amino acids. CDR3 in DNA: TGCAGTGCTAGCGGGGTGGCTACCTACGAGCAGTACTTC. It specifies CSASGVATYEQYF.

The chain recombines TRBV30 with TRBJ1-2; possibly TRBD1 for D (5 bases). This CDR3 region has 13 residues. Per germline, CDR1 GTSNPN and CDR2 SVGIG (reference sequence). The germline V and J ends were trimmed by 0 bases and 7 bases, with 12 bases remaining between them. CDR3 region: CAWSVGGASGYTF. In nucleotides, the CDR3 is TGTGCCTGGAGTGTGGGTGGGGCCAGTGGCTACACCTTC.

In its sample, this clonotype was seen many times. V gene TRBV15 combines with J gene TRBJ2-2; D unresolved. Germline-derived CDR1 and CDR2 are LNHNV and YYDKDF (reference sequence). The CDR3 length is 17 residues. V lost 4 bases to trimming and J lost 6 bases, with 21 bases between them. CDR3 bases: TGTGCCACCAGCACCCCCCTATGGGCAGGCTACGCCGGGGAGCTGTTTTTT. Its translation is CATSTPLWAGYAGELFF.

Many counts were recorded for this clonotype. The J gene is TRBJ2-5, the V gene TRBV6-5; 10 positions agree with TRBD1. In germline, CDR1 is MNHEY, CDR2 SVGAGI. V lost 2 bases, J lost 5 bases, and 8 bases stayed unmatched. This CDR3 is built from 16 residues. The CDR3 bases are TGTGCCAGCAGTTACCGGGGGACAGGGGCGGGGGAGACCCAGTACTTC. Amino acid sequence: CASSYRGTGAGETQYF.

This clonotype was counted at least ten times. The chain uses TRBV6-5 and TRBJ1-5; D is ambiguous. V dropped 0 bases and J dropped 5 bases, with 11 bases sitting between them. The CDR3 is 15 amino acids. CDR1 is MNHEY, CDR2 SVGAGI, per germline. DNA of the CDR3: TGTGCCAGCAGTTACTCGTTCAGGAACGATCAGCCCCAGCATTTT. Translating it yields CASSYSFRNDQPQHF.

The V and J genes are TRBV6-1 and TRBJ1-2; 12 bases line up with TRBD1. In germline, CDR1 is MNHNS, CDR2 SASEGT. The CDR3 contains 16 residues. V was clipped by 6 bases and J by 3 bases; unmatched bases: 8. DNA for the CDR3: TGTGCCAGCAGCACCCCCGGGACAGGGGGCCACTATGGCTACACCTTC. This codes for CASSTPGTGGHYGYTF.

The table lists this clonotype with many counts. This sequence joins TRBV7-2 and TRBJ1-3; 7 bases align to TRBD1. Germline-derived CDR1 and CDR2 are SGHTA and FQGNSA. This CDR3 is built from 14 residues. With 5 bases clipped from V and 2 bases from J, the junction kept 3 bases outside the gene matches. The CDR3 sequence is CASSRQGAGNTIYF. The CDR3 DNA follows: TGTGCCAGCAGCCGACAGGGCGCTGGAAACACCATATATTTT.

This clonotype was counted ten times or more. This chain joins TRBV6-2 or TRBV6-3 and TRBJ2-7; 7 bases map to TRBD1. This CDR3 is 14 amino acids long. Germline V gene sequence: CDR1 MNHEY, CDR2 SVGEGT. V lost 2 bases, J lost 0 bases, and 1 base stayed unmatched. The CDR3, as DNA: TGTGCCAGCAGTTACCGGGACAGCTCCTACGAGCAGTACTTC. This sequence encodes CASSYRDSSYEQYF.

This clonotype was seen at least ten times. V gene TRBV5-1 combines with J gene TRBJ1-1; possibly TRBD1 for D (6 bases). From germline, CDR1 is SGHRS and CDR2 YFSETQ. The V gene lost 7 bases and the J gene lost 5 bases, with 18 bases spanning the gap. CDR3 length equals 14 residues. The CDR3 sequence: CASRERGAWTEAFF. The CDR3 region has the DNA TGCGCCAGCCGTGAGCGGGGGGCTTGGACTGAAGCTTTCTTT.

This clonotype occurred many times. The chain carries TRBV6-2 or TRBV6-3 and TRBJ2-7, with 10 positions matching TRBD2. CDR3 length: 15 residues. Germline CDR1 and CDR2: MNHEY and SVGEGT. V trimming: 2 bases; J trimming: 3 bases; junction bases outside the gene matches: 4. The CDR3, as DNA: TGTGCCAGCAGTTACGAGACTAGCGGGTTCTACGAGCAGTACTTC. Translating gives CASSYETSGFYEQYF.